These 20 T cell receptor beta chains were all obtained from the same sample, sequenced in a study of blood T cells in healthy people across ages. Combining a sample-barcoded 5' primer with a J-beta primer mix, a second PCR ran for about 7 to 12 cycles. TCRdb re-called the 5' RACE reads through MiXCR, storing one row per CDR3 protein. The repertoire consists of approximately 880,000 distinct CDR3 sequences, with around 48% occurring once and the leading ten covering around 15%. The specimen sequenced was blood. These receptors all stem from a man aged 30-40 years in good health.

The chain links TRBV28 to TRBJ2-1; 7 bases agree with TRBD1. J lost 1 base, V lost 1 base, and 4 bases had no gene match. Germline V lookup: CDR1 MDHEN, CDR2 SYDVKM. CDR3 size: 16 residues. CDR3 amino acids: CASSLYQGVSYNEQFF. In nucleotides, the CDR3 is TGTGCCAGCAGTTTATATCAGGGGGTATCCTACAATGAGCAGTTCTTC.

The chain links TRBV9 to TRBJ2-7; D tentatively fits TRBD1 or TRBD2 (7 bases each). V was cut by 4 bases and J by 6 bases, with 17 bases left in between. The germline gives CDR1 SGDLS, CDR2 YYNGEE. The CDR3 is made up of 14 amino acids. CDR3 in amino acids: CASSTSGGGGEQYF. The CDR3 DNA reads as TGTGCCAGCAGCACTTCAGGGGGGGGCGGCGAGCAGTACTTC. Full variable domain (rest looked up from reference TRBV9 and TRBJ2-7): DSGVTQTPKHLITATGQRVTLRCSPRSGDLSVYWYQQSLDQGLQFLIQYYNGEERAKGNILERFSAQQFPDLHSELNLSSLELGDSALYFCASSTSGGGGEQYFGPGTRLTVT.

This clonotype has at least ten counts. CDR3: CASSAEKQGGQPQHF. The CDR3 DNA is TGTGCCAGCAGTGCGGAGAAACAGGGTGGTCAGCCCCAGCATTTT. The chain recombines TRBV2 with TRBJ1-5; TRBD1 might be the D (6 bases). This CDR3 contains 15 residues. Germline-derived CDR1 and CDR2 are SNHLY and FYNNEI. V lost 4 bases to trimming and J lost 6 bases, with 16 bases between them.

This clonotype was detected a few times. This sequence joins TRBV6-5 and TRBJ2-7; no clear D gene. The CDR3 contains 14 residues. V was shortened by 5 bases and J by 2 bases, with 13 bases between the two germline ends. Germline CDR1 reads MNHEY; CDR2 reads SVGAGI. CDR3 nucleotides: TGTGCCAGCAGTCCCGCCGGCGCTACCTACGAGCAGTACTTC. Its translation is CASSPAGATYEQYF.

This clonotype was found a few times. This rearrangement joins TRBV20-1 to TRBJ1-2; 10 bases are shared with TRBD1. Germline V lookup: CDR1 DFQATT, CDR2 SNEGSKA (reference sequence). The CDR3 runs to 13 residues. CDR3 nucleotide sequence: TGCAGGGGAATGGACAGGGGGGTTTATGGCTACACCTTC. Translation: CRGMDRGVYGYTF.

This clonotype appeared a few times. The V and J genes are TRBV20-1 and TRBJ2-5, with 9 bases fitting TRBD2. Germline CDR1 DFQATT, CDR2 SNEGSKA (reference sequence). V lost 3 bases and J lost 2; bases outside the gene matches: 7. This CDR3 is 15 amino acids long. CDR3 DNA: TGCAGTGCTAGGATGGCTAGCGGGGTACAAGAGACCCAGTACTTC. Translating it yields CSARMASGVQETQYF.

The V and J genes are TRBV5-1 and TRBJ2-2; D is ambiguous. Trimming cost V 6 bases and J 3 bases, with 15 bases left between them. Germline V gene data show CDR1 as SGHRS and CDR2 as YFSETQ. CDR3 size: 15 residues. CDR3 sequence (DNA): TGCGCCAGCATAGAAGGAACCCACTACACCGGGGAGCTGTTTTTT. It translates to CASIEGTHYTGELFF.

The gene calls are TRBV20-1 and TRBJ1-2; D is undetermined. The CDR3 contains 14 residues. V lost 0 bases and J lost 8, with 16 bases in between. Germline V gene lookup returns CDR1 DFQATT and CDR2 SNEGSKA (reference sequence). Here the CDR3 DNA reads TGCAGTGCTAGAGATTTCCAGAGCCTATGGGGCTACACCTTC. This translates into CSARDFQSLWGYTF.

The CDR3 here is CASTEAGRHEQYF. CDR3 in DNA: TGTGCCAGTACCGAGGCAGGGCGGCACGAGCAGTACTTC. V is TRBV3-1 and J is TRBJ2-7; D is perhaps TRBD1 (5 bases). The CDR3 runs 13 residues. Trimming cost V 9 bases and J 5 bases, with 17 bases left between them. CDR1 is LGHDT and CDR2 is YNNKEL in the germline V gene (reference sequence).

This chain connects TRBV29-1 to TRBJ2-3; D perhaps matches TRBD1 (5 bases). This CDR3 is built from 13 residues. CDR1 is SQVTM, CDR2 ANQGSEA, per germline. V lost 3 bases, J lost 6 bases, and 13 bases lay in between. Written as DNA, the CDR3 is TGCAGCGTTGAGGACACCCCGGTCGATACGCAGTATTTT. Residues: CSVEDTPVDTQYF.

V and J are TRBV5-1 and TRBJ2-3; D call uncertain. V lost 5 bases and J 4 bases, leaving 8 bases between the germline ends. This CDR3 spans 12 amino acids. Germline V CDR1 and CDR2: SGHRS, YFSETQ. The CDR3: CASRWSADTQYF. In nucleotides, the CDR3 is TGCGCCAGCAGGTGGTCGGCAGATACGCAGTATTTT.

This rearrangement joins TRBV6-5 to TRBJ1-2; 9 nucleotides align to TRBD1. The CDR3 length is 13 residues. Germline V CDR1 and CDR2: MNHEY, SVGAGI. V lost 7 bases, J lost 4 bases, and 4 bases stayed unmatched. CDR3 sequence (DNA): TGTGCCAGCAATGGACAGGGGAGCTATGGCTACACCTTC. Translation gives CASNGQGSYGYTF.

The chain joins TRBV29-1 to TRBJ2-1; D remains ambiguous. Germline V gives CDR1 SQVTM, CDR2 ANQGSEA. The CDR3 length is 11 residues. Trimming stripped 6 bases from V and 8 bases from J, with 11 bases between. The CDR3 region is CSVPRGDEQFF. The CDR3 region has the DNA TGCAGCGTCCCTCGCGGAGATGAGCAGTTCTTC.

This clonotype was counted only a few times. The J gene is TRBJ1-1, the V gene TRBV7-2; D call uncertain. The CDR3 runs 14 residues. Germline CDR1 SGHTA, CDR2 FQGNSA. The V end lost 5 bases, the J end lost 1 base, and 11 bases lay between the germline ends. The CDR3 protein is CASSPRRGNTEAFF. In DNA form, the CDR3 reads TGTGCCAGCAGCCCGCGGCGGGGGAACACTGAAGCTTTCTTT.

The V gene is TRBV3-1, the J gene TRBJ2-1; D not resolved. The CDR3 is made up of 14 amino acids. The germline gives CDR1 LGHDT, CDR2 YNNKEL (reference sequence). V dropped 1 base and J dropped 9 bases, with 13 bases sitting between them. Here the CDR3 reads CASSQGAPGGEQFF. The CDR3 nucleotides are TGTGCCAGCAGCCAAGGGGCCCCGGGCGGTGAGCAGTTCTTC.

The CDR3 DNA is TGTGCCAGCAGTTTGTCAGCGGGGGCTTACAATGAGCAGTTCTTC. This sequence encodes CASSLSAGAYNEQFF. The V and J genes are TRBV12-3 or TRBV12-4 and TRBJ2-1, with 8 nucleotides matching TRBD2. Trimming removed 3 bases from V and 4 bases from J; junction bases left unmatched: 5. The CDR3 totals 15 residues.

This clonotype was counted ten times or more. The chain employs TRBV10-3 and TRBJ1-1; 10 bases align to TRBD1. The CDR3 has 15 amino acids. Germline CDR1 and CDR2: ENHRY and SYGVKD. After removal of 0 bases from V and 4 bases from J, the junction contained 2 bases not matched to a gene. The CDR3 loop reads CAISESGTGVTEAFF. The CDR3 DNA is TGTGCCATCAGTGAGTCGGGGACAGGGGTCACTGAAGCTTTCTTT.

This sequence joins TRBV5-1 and TRBJ2-3, with unresolved D. The CDR3 runs 14 residues. From germline, CDR1 is SGHRS and CDR2 YFSETQ. Trimming pared 3 bases from V and 0 bases from J, leaving 8 bases between. The CDR3 region has the DNA TGCGCCAGCAGCTCCGGAGAGAGCACAGATACGCAGTATTTT. This codes for CASSSGESTDTQYF.

The rearrangement links TRBV7-2 to TRBJ2-3; 9 bases match TRBD2. Germline CDR1 SGHTA, CDR2 FQGNSA. The trim removed 1 base at V and 0 bases at J, leaving 5 bases unmatched. The CDR3 has 17 residues. Here the CDR3 DNA reads TGTGCCAGCAGCTTAGGGGCGGGGGGGCGCAGCACAGATACGCAGTATTTT. Translating it yields CASSLGAGGRSTDTQYF.

The chain uses TRBV6-5 and TRBJ2-3, with 9 bases fitting TRBD2. CDR3 length equals 16 residues. Germline CDR1 reads MNHEY; CDR2 reads SVGAGI. J lost 4 bases, V lost 0 bases, and 5 bases had no gene match. CDR3 DNA: TGTGCCAGCAGTTACTCCTCTAGCGGGGTCTCAGATACGCAGTATTTT. Its protein is CASSYSSSGVSDTQYF.